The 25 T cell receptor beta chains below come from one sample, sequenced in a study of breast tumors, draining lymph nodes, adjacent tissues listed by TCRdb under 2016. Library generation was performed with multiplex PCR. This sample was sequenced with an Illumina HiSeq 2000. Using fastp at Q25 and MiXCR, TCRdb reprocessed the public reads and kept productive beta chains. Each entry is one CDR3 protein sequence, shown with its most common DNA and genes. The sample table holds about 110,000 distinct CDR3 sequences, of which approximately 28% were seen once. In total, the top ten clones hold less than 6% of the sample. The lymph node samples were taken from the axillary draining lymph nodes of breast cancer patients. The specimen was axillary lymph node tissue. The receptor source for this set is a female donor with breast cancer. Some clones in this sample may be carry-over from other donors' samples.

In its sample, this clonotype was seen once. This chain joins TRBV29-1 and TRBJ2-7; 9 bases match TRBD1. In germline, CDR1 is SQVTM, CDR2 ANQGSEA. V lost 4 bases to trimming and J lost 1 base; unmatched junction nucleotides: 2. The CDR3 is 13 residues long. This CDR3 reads CSVGGQGSYEQYF. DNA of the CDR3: TGCAGCGTTGGGGGACAGGGTTCCTACGAGCAGTACTTC.

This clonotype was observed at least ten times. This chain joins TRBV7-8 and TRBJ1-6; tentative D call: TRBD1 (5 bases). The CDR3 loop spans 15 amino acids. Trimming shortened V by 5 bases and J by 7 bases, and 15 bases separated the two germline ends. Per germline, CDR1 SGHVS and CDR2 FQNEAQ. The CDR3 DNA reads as TGTGCCAGCAGCCAAGGGGCGAGCGGGAATTCACCCCTCCACTTT. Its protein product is CASSQGASGNSPLHF.

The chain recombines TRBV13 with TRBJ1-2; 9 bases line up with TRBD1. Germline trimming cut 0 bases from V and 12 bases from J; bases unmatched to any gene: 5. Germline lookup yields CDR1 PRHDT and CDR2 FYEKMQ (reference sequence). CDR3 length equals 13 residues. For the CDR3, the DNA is TGTGCCAGCAGCTTAGGACAGGGGGCTGGAAACACCTTC. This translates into CASSLGQGAGNTF. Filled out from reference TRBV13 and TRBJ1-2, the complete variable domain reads AAGVIQSPRHLIKEKRETATLKCYPIPRHDTVYWYQQGPGQDPQFLISFYEKMQSDKGSIPDRFSAQQFSDYHSELNMSSLELGDSALYFCASSLGQGAGNTFGSGTRLTVV.

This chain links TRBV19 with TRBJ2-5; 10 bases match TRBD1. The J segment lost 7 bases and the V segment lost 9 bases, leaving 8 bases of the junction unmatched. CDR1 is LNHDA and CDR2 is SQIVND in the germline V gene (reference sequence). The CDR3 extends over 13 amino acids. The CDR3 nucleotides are TGTGCCAGCCGGAGGAGGACAGGGGGGACCCAGTACTTC. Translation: CASRRRTGGTQYF.

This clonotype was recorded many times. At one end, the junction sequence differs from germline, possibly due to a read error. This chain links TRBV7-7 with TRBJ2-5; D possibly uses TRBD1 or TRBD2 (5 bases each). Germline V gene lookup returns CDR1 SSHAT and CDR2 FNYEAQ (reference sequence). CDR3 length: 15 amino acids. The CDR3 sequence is CASSPTPGTQLAQYF. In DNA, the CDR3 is TGTGCTAGCAGCCCCACACCCGGGACCCAACTGGCCCAGTACTTC.

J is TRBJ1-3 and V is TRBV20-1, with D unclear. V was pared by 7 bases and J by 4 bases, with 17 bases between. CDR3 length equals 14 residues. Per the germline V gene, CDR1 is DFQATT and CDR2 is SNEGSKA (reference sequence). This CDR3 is CSVKGLGSGNTIYF. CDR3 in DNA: TGCAGTGTGAAAGGGCTAGGATCCGGAAACACCATATATTTT.

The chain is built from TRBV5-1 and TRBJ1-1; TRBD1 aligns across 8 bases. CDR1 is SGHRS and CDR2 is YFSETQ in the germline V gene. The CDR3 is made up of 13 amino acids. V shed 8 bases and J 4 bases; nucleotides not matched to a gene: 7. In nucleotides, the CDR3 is TGCGCCAGTTCACAGGACAGGGTCACTGAAGCTTTCTTT. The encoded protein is CASSQDRVTEAFF.

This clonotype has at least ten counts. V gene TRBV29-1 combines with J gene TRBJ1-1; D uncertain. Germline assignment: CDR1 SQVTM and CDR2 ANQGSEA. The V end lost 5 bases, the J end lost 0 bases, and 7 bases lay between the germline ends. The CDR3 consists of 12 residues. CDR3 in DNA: TGCAGCGTTTACACGGTGAACACTGAAGCTTTCTTT. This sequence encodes CSVYTVNTEAFF.

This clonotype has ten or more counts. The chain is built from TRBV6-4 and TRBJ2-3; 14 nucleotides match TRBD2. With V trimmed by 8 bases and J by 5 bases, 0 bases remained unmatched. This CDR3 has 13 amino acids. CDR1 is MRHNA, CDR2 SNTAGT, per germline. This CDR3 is CASGLAGGDTQYF. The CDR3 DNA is TGTGCCAGCGGACTAGCGGGAGGAGATACGCAGTATTTT.

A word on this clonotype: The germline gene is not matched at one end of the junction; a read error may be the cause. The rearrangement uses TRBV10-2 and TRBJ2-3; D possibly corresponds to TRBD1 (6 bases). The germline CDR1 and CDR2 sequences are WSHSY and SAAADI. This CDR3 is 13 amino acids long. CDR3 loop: CASKGGSTDTQYF. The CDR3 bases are TGCGCCAGCAAAGGGGGAAGCACAGATACGCAGTACTTT.

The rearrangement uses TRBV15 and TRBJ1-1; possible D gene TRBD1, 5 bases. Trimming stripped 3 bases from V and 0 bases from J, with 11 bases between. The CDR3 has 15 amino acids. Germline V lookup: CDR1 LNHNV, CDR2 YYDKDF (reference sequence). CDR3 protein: CATSRHDRMNTEAFF. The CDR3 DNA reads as TGTGCCACCAGCAGGCACGACAGAATGAACACTGAAGCTTTCTTT.

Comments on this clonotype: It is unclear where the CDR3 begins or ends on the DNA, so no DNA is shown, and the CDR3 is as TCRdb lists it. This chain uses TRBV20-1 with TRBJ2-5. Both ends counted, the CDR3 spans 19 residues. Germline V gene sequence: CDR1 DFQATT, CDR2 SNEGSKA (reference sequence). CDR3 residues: CSARDGYYGYTFGSGTQYF.

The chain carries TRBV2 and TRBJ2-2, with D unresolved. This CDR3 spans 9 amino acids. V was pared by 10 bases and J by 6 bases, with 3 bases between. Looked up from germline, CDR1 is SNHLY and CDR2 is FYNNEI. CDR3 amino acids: CANPGELFF. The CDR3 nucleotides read TGTGCCAACCCCGGGGAGCTGTTTTTT.

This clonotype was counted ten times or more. CDR3 sequence: CASTRLAGGRSYEQYF. DNA of the CDR3: TGTGCCAGCACGCGACTAGCGGGAGGGCGCTCCTACGAGCAGTACTTC. The chain recombines TRBV6-1 with TRBJ2-7; 14 bases align to TRBD2. The CDR3 has 16 residues. CDR1 and CDR2 (germline): MNHNS, SASEGT. V dropped 7 bases and J dropped 0; count of bases not matched to a gene: 5.

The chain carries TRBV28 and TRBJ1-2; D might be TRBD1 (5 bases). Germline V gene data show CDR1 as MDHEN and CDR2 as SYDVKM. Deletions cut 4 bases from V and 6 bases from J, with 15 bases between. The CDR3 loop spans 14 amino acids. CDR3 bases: TGTGCCAGCAGTTCCTCGGGGCGAGGAAATGGCTACACCTTC. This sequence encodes CASSSSGRGNGYTF.

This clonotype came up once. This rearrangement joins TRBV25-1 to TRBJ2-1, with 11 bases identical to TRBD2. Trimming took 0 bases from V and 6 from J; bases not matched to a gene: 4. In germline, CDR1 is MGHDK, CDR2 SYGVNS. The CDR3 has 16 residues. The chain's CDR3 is CASSEYRLAGGNEQFF. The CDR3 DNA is TGTGCCAGCAGTGAATATAGGCTAGCGGGGGGCAATGAGCAGTTCTTC. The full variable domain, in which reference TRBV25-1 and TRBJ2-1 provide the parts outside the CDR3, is EADIYQTPRYLVIGTGKKITLECSQTMGHDKMYWYQQDPGMELHLIHYSYGVNSTEKGDLSSESTVSRIRTEHFPLTLESARPSHTSQYLCASSEYRLAGGNEQFFGPGTRLTVL.

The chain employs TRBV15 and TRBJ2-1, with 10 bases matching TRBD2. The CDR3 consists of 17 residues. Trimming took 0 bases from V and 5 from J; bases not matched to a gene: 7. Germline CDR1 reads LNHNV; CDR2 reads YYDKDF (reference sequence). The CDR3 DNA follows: TGTGCCACCAGCAGAGATCCCGGGACTAGCGCCAACAATGAGCAGTTCTTC. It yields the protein CATSRDPGTSANNEQFF.

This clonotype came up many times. CDR3 bases: TGTGCCAGCAGCCGGTCCAGGGAATACGGCTACACCTTC. It specifies CASSRSREYGYTF. The chain joins TRBV14 to TRBJ1-2, with a weak D call TRBD1 (5 bases). Germline values: CDR1 SGHDN, CDR2 FVKESK. The CDR3 consists of 13 residues. Between the trimmed V and J ends, which lost 4 bases and 8 bases, there was a span of 14 bases.

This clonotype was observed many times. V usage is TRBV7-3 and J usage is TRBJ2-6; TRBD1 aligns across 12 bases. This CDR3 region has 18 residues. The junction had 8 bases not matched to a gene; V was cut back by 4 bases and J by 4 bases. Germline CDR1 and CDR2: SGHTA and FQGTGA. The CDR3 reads CASSSRGQGAGGANVLTF. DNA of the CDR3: TGTGCCAGCAGCTCCCGGGGACAGGGGGCAGGGGGGGCCAACGTCCTGACTTTC.

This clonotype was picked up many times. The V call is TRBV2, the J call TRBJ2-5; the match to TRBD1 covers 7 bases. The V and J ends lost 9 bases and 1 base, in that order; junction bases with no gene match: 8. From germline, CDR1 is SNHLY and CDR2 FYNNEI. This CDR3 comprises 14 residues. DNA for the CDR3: TGTGCCAGTAAGAAAGGGACAGCCCAAGAGACCCAGTACTTC. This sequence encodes CASKKGTAQETQYF.

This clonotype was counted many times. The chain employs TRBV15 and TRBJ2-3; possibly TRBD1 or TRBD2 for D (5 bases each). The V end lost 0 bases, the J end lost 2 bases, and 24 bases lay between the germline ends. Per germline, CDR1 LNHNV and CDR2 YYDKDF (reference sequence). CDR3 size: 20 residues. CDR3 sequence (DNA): TGTGCCACCAGCAGAGATTTGAGGGGTTCATCCACTTTTGACACAGATACGCAGTATTTT. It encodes CATSRDLRGSSTFDTDTQYF.

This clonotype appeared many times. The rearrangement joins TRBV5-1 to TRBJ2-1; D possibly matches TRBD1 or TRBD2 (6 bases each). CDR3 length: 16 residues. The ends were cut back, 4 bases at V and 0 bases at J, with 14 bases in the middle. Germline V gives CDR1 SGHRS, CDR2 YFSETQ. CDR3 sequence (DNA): TGCGCCAGCAGCCCGGTGGGGGGCCCCTCCTACAATGAGCAGTTCTTC. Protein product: CASSPVGGPSYNEQFF.

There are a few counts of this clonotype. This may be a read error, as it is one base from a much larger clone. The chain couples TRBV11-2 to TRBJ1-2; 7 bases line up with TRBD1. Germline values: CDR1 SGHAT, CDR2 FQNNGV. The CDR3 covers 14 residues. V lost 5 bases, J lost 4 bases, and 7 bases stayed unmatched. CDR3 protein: CASSLAGQLYGYTF. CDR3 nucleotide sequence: TGTGCCAGCAGCCTAGCGGGACAGCTCTATGGCTACACCTTC. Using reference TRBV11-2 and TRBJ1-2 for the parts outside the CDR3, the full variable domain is EAGVAQSPRYKIIEKRQSVAFWCNPISGHATLYWYQQILGQGPKLLIQFQNNGVVDDSQLPKDRFSAERLKGVDSTLKIQPAKLEDSAVYLCASSLAGQLYGYTFGSGTRLTVV.

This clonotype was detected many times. In DNA, the CDR3 is TGTGCCAGCAGCCCGCTAGGGGTTTTTTGGGCCTACGAGCAGTACTTC. It encodes CASSPLGVFWAYEQYF. The chain uses TRBV6-6 and TRBJ2-7; D might be TRBD1 (5 bases). CDR3 size: 16 residues. V was pared by 6 bases and J by 2 bases, with 20 bases between. Germline values: CDR1 MNHNY, CDR2 SVGAGI (reference sequence).

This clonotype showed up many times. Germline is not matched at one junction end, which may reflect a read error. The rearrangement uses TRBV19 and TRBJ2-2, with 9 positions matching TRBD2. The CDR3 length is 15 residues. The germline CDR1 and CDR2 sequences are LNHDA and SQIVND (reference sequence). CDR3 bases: TGTGCCAGTAGAATAGCGGGAGCGGATTCCGGGGAGCTGTTTTTT. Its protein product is CASRIAGADSGELFF.